This TCR beta chain derives from a study of blood T cells in healthy people across ages. PCR was performed a second time for about 7 to 12 cycles using a sample-barcoded 5' primer and a J-beta primer mix. A template-switch adaptor with 12 random nucleotides tagged each cDNA molecule. TCRdb reanalysed the 5' RACE reads using MiXCR and keeps one entry per CDR3 protein. This sample has 700,000 to 900,000 distinct CDR3 sequences, with roughly 50% found just once. A single count supports this clonotype. The CDR3 contains 11 residues. Germline CDR1 reads MNHEY; CDR2 reads SMNVEV (reference sequence). Trimming stripped 3 bases from V and 12 bases from J, with 9 bases between. PBMCs, at least 6 million per sample, were isolated.

The clonotype comes from an elderly man in good health. Sequencing was carried out using blood. The chain is built from TRBV27 and TRBJ2-1; D gene uncertain. The CDR3 DNA sequence: TGTGCCAGCAGTTTTAGGAGTGGGCAGTTCTTC. It translates to CASSFRSGQFF.